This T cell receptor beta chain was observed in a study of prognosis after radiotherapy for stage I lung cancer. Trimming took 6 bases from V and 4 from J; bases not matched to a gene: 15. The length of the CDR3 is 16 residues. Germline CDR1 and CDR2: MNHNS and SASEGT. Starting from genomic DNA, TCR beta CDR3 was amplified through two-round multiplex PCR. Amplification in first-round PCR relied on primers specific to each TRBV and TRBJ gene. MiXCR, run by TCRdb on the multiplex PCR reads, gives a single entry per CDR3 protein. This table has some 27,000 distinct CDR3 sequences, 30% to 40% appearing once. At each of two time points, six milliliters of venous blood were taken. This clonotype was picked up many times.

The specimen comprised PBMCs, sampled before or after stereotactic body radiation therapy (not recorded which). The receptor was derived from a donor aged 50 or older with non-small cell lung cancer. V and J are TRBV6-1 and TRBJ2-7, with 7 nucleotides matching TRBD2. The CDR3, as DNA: TGTGCCAGCAGAAACCCCTTGGCGGGAGACCCATACGAGCAGTACTTC. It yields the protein CASRNPLAGDPYEQYF.